What follows are 12 T cell receptor beta chains derived from one specimen sequenced in a study of blood T cells in healthy people across ages. A J-beta primer mix and a sample-barcoded 5' primer were used in a second PCR of about 7 to 12 cycles. TCRdb called the 5' RACE reads again in MiXCR, with one record for every CDR3 protein. In the table there are around 520,000 distinct CDR3 sequences, 27% of which are singletons. These data were also reused for a study on T cells of mothers and their children.

The sequencing input was blood. These receptors were taken from a boy aged 2 to 10 in good health.

The V gene is TRBV20-1, the J gene TRBJ1-3; D is possibly TRBD1 (5 bases). The CDR3 extends over 15 amino acids. Trimming pared 2 bases from V and 4 bases from J, leaving 15 bases between. Germline V gene lookup returns CDR1 DFQATT and CDR2 SNEGSKA (reference sequence). CDR3 in DNA: TGCAGTGCTAGAAATCGGGGGGTAAACGGAAACACCATATATTTT. Its translation is CSARNRGVNGNTIYF.

In its sample, this clonotype was seen a few times. This chain connects TRBV7-9 to TRBJ2-7, with D hard to call. Trimming cost V 5 bases and J 3 bases, with 11 bases left between them. The CDR3 totals 13 residues. Per germline, CDR1 SEHNR and CDR2 FQNEAQ (reference sequence). The CDR3 DNA is TGTGCCAGCAGCCCGGAGAGCGTCTACGAGCAGTACTTC. Translated: CASSPESVYEQYF.

Worth noting for this clonotype: An end of the junction differs from the germline gene, which may be a read error. J is TRBJ2-1 and V is TRBV5-6; D gene uncertain. There are 13 residues in the CDR3. Germline V gene data show CDR1 as SGHDT and CDR2 as YYEEEE. CDR3 protein: CAGSFNRDNEQFF. In DNA form, the CDR3 reads TGTGCCGGCAGCTTCAACAGAGACAATGAGCAGTTCTTC.

This chain connects TRBV10-3 to TRBJ2-2; D is perhaps TRBD2 (6 bases). V was shortened by 3 bases and J by 1 base, with 9 bases between the two germline ends. CDR1 is ENHRY and CDR2 is SYGVKD in the germline V gene. This CDR3 is 15 amino acids long. Written as DNA, the CDR3 is TGTGCCATCAGTGACGGCGGGAAGAACACCGGGGAGCTGTTTTTT. Translated: CAISDGGKNTGELFF.

The chain couples TRBV7-2 to TRBJ2-5; 7 nucleotides agree with TRBD2. The end of the DNA fits TRBJ2-7 better, so the J call may be wrong. This CDR3 region has 13 residues. Per the germline V gene, CDR1 is SGHTA and CDR2 is FQGNSA. CDR3 bases: TGTGCCAGCAGCCCTAGCGGCATCTACGAGCAGTACTTC. The encoded protein is CASSPSGIYEQYF.

This clonotype was counted between two and nine times. The V gene is TRBV15, the J gene TRBJ2-5; D could derive from TRBD1 or TRBD2 (5 bases each). Per germline, CDR1 LNHNV and CDR2 YYDKDF (reference sequence). The length of the CDR3 is 14 residues. With 4 bases removed from V and 1 base from J, the gap between germline ends came to 10 bases. CDR3 region: CATSKWGPQETQYF. The CDR3, as DNA: TGTGCCACCAGCAAGTGGGGACCCCAAGAGACCCAGTACTTC.

The chain joins TRBV13 to TRBJ2-7; maybe TRBD1 (5 bases). The CDR3 length is 14 residues. Germline values: CDR1 PRHDT, CDR2 FYEKMQ (reference sequence). Between the trimmed V and J ends, which lost 5 bases and 3 bases, there was a span of 14 bases. The CDR3 DNA is TGTGCCAGCAGCGCCAGGGTGGACGACTACGAGCAGTACTTC. Translated, it gives CASSARVDDYEQYF.

This clonotype was picked up a small number of times. This chain links TRBV20-1 with TRBJ2-5; 12 bases are shared with TRBD2. The V gene's germline CDR1 is DFQATT and CDR2 SNEGSKA (reference sequence). The trim removed 0 bases at V and 1 base at J, leaving 6 bases unmatched. The CDR3 loop spans 17 amino acids. The CDR3 here is CSARDPTSGGTQETQYF. The CDR3 DNA reads TGCAGTGCTAGAGATCCCACTAGCGGGGGGACCCAAGAGACCCAGTACTTC.

There are a few counts of this clonotype. The chain couples TRBV10-3 to TRBJ2-1; D not resolved. CDR1 is ENHRY, CDR2 SYGVKD, per germline. The CDR3 runs to 12 residues. V was pared by 8 bases and J by 0 bases, with 5 bases between. Written as DNA, the CDR3 is TGTGCCATCGTGGGCTCCTACAATGAGCAGTTCTTC. This translates into CAIVGSYNEQFF.

This chain joins TRBV3-1 and TRBJ2-6, with 11 bases matching TRBD1. The CDR3 is made up of 16 amino acids. CDR1 is LGHDT, CDR2 YNNKEL, per germline (reference sequence). Unmatched junction bases numbered 6, after V lost 8 bases and J lost 3 bases. CDR3 sequence reads: CASGDRGTYGANVLTF. The CDR3 DNA is TGTGCCAGCGGGGACAGGGGGACATATGGGGCCAACGTCCTGACTTTC.

The gene calls are TRBV7-2 and TRBJ2-7; 10 bases align to TRBD2. Germline V gives CDR1 SGHTA, CDR2 FQGNSA. J lost 4 bases, V lost 5 bases, and 14 bases had no gene match. This CDR3 is 17 amino acids long. CDR3 nucleotides: TGTGCCAGCAGCGAAGGGGGTACTAGCGGGGCTCCTTACGAGCAGTACTTC. Residues: CASSEGGTSGAPYEQYF.

This chain uses TRBV5-1 with TRBJ2-2; D uncertain. CDR3 length: 14 amino acids. Between the trimmed V and J ends, which lost 4 bases and 6 bases, there was a span of 13 bases. The germline CDR1 and CDR2 sequences are SGHRS and YFSETQ. CDR3 DNA sequence: TGCGCCAGCAGCCCCACCGACCTGGCCGGGGAGCTGTTTTTT. Its translation is CASSPTDLAGELFF.